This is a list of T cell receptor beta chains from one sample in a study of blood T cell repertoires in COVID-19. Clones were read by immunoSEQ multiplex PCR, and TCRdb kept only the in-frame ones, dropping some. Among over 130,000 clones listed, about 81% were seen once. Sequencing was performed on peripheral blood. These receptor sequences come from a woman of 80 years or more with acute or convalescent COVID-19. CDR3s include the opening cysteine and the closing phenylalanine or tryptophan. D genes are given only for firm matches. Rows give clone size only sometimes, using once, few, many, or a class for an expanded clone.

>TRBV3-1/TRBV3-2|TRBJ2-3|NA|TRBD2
CARRRGGGGATDTQYF
TGTGCCCGCCGCCGGGGGGGCGGGGGGGCCACAGATACGCAGTATTTT
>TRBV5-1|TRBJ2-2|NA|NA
CASSLEQFTGELFF
TGCGCCAGCAGCTTGGAACAATTCACCGGGGAGCTGTTTTTT
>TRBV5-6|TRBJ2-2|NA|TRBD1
CASSPSGTENTGELFF
TGTGCCAGCAGCCCGTCCGGGACAGAAAACACCGGGGAGCTGTTTTTT
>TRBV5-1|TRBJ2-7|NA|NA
CASSLVVGTNYEQYF
TGCGCCAGCAGCTTGGTAGTTGGCACTAACTACGAGCAGTACTTC
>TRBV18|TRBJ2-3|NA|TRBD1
CASSPKSTGLSTDTQYF
TGTGCCAGCTCACCCAAGTCGACAGGGCTAAGCACAGATACGCAGTATTTT
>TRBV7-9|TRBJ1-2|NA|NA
CASSLGTRTNYGYTF
TGTGCCAGCAGCTTAGGGACACGAACTAACTATGGCTACACCTTC
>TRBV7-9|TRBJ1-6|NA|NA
CASTNLGGFYNSPLHF
TGTGCCAGCACCAACTTAGGAGGGTTTTATAATTCACCCCTCCACTTT
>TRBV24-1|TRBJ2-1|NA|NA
CATGQSYSNEQFF
TGTGCCACTGGACAGTCTTATTCGAATGAGCAGTTCTTC
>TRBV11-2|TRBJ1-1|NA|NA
CASSPRGTEAFF
TGTGCCAGCAGCCCCCGGGGCACTGAAGCTTTCTTT
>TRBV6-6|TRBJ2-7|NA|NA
CASSSTDSSYEQYF
TGTGCCAGCAGTTCCACGGACTCCTCCTACGAGCAGTACTTC
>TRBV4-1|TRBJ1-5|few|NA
CASSLREANQPQHF
TGCGCCAGCAGCCTCCGGGAGGCAAATCAGCCCCAGCATTTT